The 10 T cell receptor beta chains reported below all come from one sample, sequenced in a study of cytomegalovirus exposure and HLA in healthy donors. Clones were sequenced by immunoSEQ multiplex PCR, and TCRdb holds only the in-frame ones, with some missing. The table includes around 180,000 clones, 86% detected once. The sequencing sample was made of PBMCs. The source of these receptors is a young woman in good health and CMV-seronegative.

This chain connects TRBV9 to TRBJ1-1, with 8 bases identical to TRBD1. There are 15 residues in the CDR3. The V and J ends lost 0 bases and 4 bases, in that order; junction bases with no gene match: 5. Per the germline V gene, CDR1 is SGDLS and CDR2 is YYNGEE. The CDR3 loop reads CASSVEAGGVTEAFF. The CDR3 DNA follows: TGTGCCAGCAGCGTAGAAGCAGGGGGCGTCACTGAAGCTTTCTTT.

V and J are TRBV18 and TRBJ1-2; TRBD1 matches at 7 bases. J was trimmed by 0 bases and V by 5 bases; bases with no gene match: 6. Germline loops: CDR1 KGHSH, CDR2 LQKENI. This CDR3 has 15 residues. CDR3 nucleotide sequence: TGTGCCAGCTCAGCGGGACAGCAGACTAACTATGGCTACACCTTC. Residues: CASSAGQQTNYGYTF.

The V and J genes are TRBV5-1 and TRBJ2-5; 8 bases line up with TRBD2. Germline loops: CDR1 SGHRS, CDR2 YFSETQ. The CDR3 extends over 16 amino acids. Trimming removed 0 bases from V and 5 bases from J; junction bases left unmatched: 9. The CDR3 DNA is TGCGCCAGCAGCTTGGTGGACGGGGGGGCACCTGAGACCCAGTACTTC. This encodes CASSLVDGGAPETQYF.

The chain is built from TRBV6-1 and TRBJ2-5; 9 bases match TRBD2. This CDR3 spans 14 amino acids. Germline-derived CDR1 and CDR2 are MNHNS and SASEGT. The V and J ends lost 7 bases and 1 base, in that order; junction bases with no gene match: 4. CDR3: CASTGGRAQETQYF. The CDR3 DNA reads TGTGCCAGCACTGGCGGGAGGGCCCAAGAGACCCAGTACTTC.

The chain joins TRBV9 to TRBJ1-2; 10 nucleotides line up with TRBD1. CDR3 size: 13 residues. Germline values: CDR1 SGDLS, CDR2 YYNGEE. Trimming at V came to 5 bases and at J to 7 bases, leaving 5 bases not matched to a gene. For the CDR3, the DNA is TGTGCCAGCAGTTTAGACAGGGGGCTTGGCTACACCTTC. Protein product: CASSLDRGLGYTF.

V is TRBV6-1 and J is TRBJ1-1, with 7 bases lining up with TRBD1. The CDR3 has 15 residues. CDR1 and CDR2 (germline): MNHNS, SASEGT. Trimming at V came to 6 bases and at J to 2 bases, leaving 9 bases not matched to a gene. CDR3 bases: TGTGCCAGCAGCTCCATTGGGACAGTTAACACTGAAGCTTTCTTT. Translated, it gives CASSSIGTVNTEAFF.

This chain uses TRBV15 with TRBJ2-3; 8 bases are a match to TRBD1. CDR3 size: 15 residues. Germline CDR1 is LNHNV and CDR2 is YYDKDF (reference sequence). V shed 5 bases and J 2 bases; nucleotides not matched to a gene: 6. CDR3 sequence: CATSRTGSYTDTQYF. DNA for the CDR3: TGTGCCACCAGCCGGACAGGGTCCTACACAGATACGCAGTATTTT.

The chain joins TRBV2 to TRBJ2-1, with 8 bases aligning to TRBD2. The ends lost 3 bases at V and 9 bases at J; junction bases unmatched: 7. The germline V gene encodes CDR1 SNHLY and CDR2 FYNNEI. The CDR3 totals 14 residues. CDR3 bases: TGTGCCAGCAGTGACGTTGCGGGAGGCGGTGAGCAGTTCTTC. This gives the protein CASSDVAGGGEQFF. Combining the CDR3 with reference TRBV2 and TRBJ2-1 gives the whole variable domain EPEVTQTPSHQVTQMGQEVILRCVPISNHLYFYWYRQILGQKVEFLVSFYNNEISEKSEIFDDQFSVERPDGSNFTLKIRSTKLEDSAMYFCASSDVAGGGEQFFGPGTRLTVL.

The chain links TRBV29-1 to TRBJ2-7; tentatively, D is TRBD1 (5 bases). V lost 4 bases to trimming and J lost 5 bases, with 18 bases between them. This CDR3 contains 14 residues. Germline V lookup: CDR1 SQVTM, CDR2 ANQGSEA. The CDR3 is CSVAGLGGVHEQYF. The CDR3 DNA reads TGCAGCGTTGCAGGGTTGGGCGGAGTCCACGAGCAGTACTTC.

This chain uses TRBV10-3 with TRBJ2-3; weak D call: TRBD1 (6 bases). V lost 2 bases and J 2 bases, leaving 8 bases between the germline ends. Germline CDR1 is ENHRY and CDR2 is SYGVKD. This CDR3 spans 14 amino acids. This chain's CDR3 is CAISEQGSTDTQYF. Written as DNA, the CDR3 is TGTGCCATCAGTGAGCAGGGGTCCACAGATACGCAGTATTTT.